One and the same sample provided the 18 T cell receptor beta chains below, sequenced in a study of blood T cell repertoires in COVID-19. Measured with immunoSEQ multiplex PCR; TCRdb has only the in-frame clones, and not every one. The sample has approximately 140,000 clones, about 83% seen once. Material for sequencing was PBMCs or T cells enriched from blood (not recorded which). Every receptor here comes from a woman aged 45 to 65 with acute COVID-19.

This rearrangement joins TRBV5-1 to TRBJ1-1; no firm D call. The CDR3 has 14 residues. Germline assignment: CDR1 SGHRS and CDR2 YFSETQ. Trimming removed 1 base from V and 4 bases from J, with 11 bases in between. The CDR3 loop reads CASSLYRPGTEAFF. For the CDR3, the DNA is TGCGCCAGCAGCTTGTACAGACCAGGCACTGAAGCTTTCTTT.

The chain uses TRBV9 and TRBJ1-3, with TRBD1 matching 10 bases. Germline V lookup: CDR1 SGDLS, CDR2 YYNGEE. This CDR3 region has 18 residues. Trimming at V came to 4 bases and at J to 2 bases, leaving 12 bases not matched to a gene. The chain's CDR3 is CASSLRGGQGITGNTIYF. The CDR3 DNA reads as TGTGCCAGCAGCCTCAGGGGGGGACAGGGGATAACTGGAAACACCATATATTTT.

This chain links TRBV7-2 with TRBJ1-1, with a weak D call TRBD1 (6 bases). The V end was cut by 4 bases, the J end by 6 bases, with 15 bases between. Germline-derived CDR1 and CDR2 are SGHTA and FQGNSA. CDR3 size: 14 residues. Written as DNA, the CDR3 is TGTGCCAGCAGCTCCTTACAGGGATCGGCTGAAGCTTTCTTT. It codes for CASSSLQGSAEAFF.

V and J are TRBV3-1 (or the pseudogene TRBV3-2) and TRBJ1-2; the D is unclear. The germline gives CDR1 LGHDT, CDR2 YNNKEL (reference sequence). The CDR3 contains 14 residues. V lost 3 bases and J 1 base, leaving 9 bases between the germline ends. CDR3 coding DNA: TGTGCCAGCAGCCATGGGGAGTTTAACTATGGCTACACCTTC. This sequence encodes CASSHGEFNYGYTF.

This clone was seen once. The CDR3, as DNA: TGCAGCGTTGGGACAGGGACCTACGAGCAGTACTTC. This encodes CSVGTGTYEQYF. The rearrangement joins TRBV29-1 to TRBJ2-7, with 8 bases aligning to TRBD1. The CDR3 totals 12 residues. In germline, CDR1 is SQVTM, CDR2 ANQGSEA. Germline trimming cut 4 bases from V and 2 bases from J; bases unmatched to any gene: 1.

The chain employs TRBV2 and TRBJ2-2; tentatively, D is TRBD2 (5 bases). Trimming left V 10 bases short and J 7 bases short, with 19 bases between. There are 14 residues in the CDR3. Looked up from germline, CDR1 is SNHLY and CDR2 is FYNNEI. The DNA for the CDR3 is TGTGCCACGGTCCCGGAGGACCGGGGCGGGGAGCTGTTTTTT. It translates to CATVPEDRGGELFF.

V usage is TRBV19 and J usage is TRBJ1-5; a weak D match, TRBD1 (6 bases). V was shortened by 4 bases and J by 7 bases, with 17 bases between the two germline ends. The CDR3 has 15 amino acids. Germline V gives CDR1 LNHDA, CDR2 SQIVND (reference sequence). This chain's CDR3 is CASSTPSGDGQPQHF. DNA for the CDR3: TGTGCCAGTAGTACTCCCTCAGGGGATGGCCAGCCCCAGCATTTT.

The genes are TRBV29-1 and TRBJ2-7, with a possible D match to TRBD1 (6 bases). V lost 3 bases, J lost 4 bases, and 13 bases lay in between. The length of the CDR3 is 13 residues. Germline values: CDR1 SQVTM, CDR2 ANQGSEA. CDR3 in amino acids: CSVEETGDYEQYF. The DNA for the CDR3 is TGCAGCGTTGAGGAGACAGGAGATTACGAGCAGTACTTC.

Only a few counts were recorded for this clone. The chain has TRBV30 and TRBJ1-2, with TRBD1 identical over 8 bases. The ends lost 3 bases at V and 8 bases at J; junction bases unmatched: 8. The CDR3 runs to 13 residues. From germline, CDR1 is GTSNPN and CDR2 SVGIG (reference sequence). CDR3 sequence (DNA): TGTGCCTGGAGCCTGGGACAGGCGATGGGCTACACCTTC. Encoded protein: CAWSLGQAMGYTF. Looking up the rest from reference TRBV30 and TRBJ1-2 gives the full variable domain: SQTIHQWPATLVQPVGSPLSLECTVEGTSNPNLYWYRQAAGRGLQLLFYSVGIGQISSEVPQNLSASRPQDRQFILSSKKLLLSDSGFYLCAWSLGQAMGYTFGSGTRLTVV.

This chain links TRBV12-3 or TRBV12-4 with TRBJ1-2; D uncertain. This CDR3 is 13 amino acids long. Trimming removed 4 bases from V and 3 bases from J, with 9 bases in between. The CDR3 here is CASSYTLYYGYTF. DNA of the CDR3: TGTGCCAGCAGTTACACCCTTTACTATGGCTACACCTTC.

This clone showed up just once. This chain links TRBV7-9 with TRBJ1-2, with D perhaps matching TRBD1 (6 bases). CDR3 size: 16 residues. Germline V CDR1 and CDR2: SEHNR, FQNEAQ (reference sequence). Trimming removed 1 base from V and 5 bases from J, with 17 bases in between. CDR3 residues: CASSLGVAGDLYGYTF. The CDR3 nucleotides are TGTGCCAGCAGCTTAGGGGTGGCAGGGGACCTATATGGCTACACCTTC.

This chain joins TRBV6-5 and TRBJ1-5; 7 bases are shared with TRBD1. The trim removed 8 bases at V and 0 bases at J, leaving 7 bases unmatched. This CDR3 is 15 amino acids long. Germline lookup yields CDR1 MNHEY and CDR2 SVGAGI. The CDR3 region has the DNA TGTGCCAGCCGACGGGACAGTATTAGCAATCAGCCCCAGCATTTT. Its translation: CASRRDSISNQPQHF.

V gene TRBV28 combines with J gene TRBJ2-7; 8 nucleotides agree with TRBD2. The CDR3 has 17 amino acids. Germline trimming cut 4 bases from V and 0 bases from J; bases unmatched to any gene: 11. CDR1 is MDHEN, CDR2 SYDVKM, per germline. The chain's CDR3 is CASSSPFAGGDSYEQYF. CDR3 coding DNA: TGTGCCAGCAGTTCTCCTTTTGCGGGAGGAGACTCCTACGAGCAGTACTTC.

CDR3 amino acids: CASSPSGRGFNEQFF. Written as DNA, the CDR3 is TGCGCCAGCAGCCCGAGCGGGAGGGGTTTTAATGAGCAGTTCTTC. This chain links TRBV5-1 with TRBJ2-1; TRBD2 agrees at 10 bases. Looked up from germline, CDR1 is SGHRS and CDR2 is YFSETQ. V gave up 4 bases and J gave up 7 bases; unmatched junction bases: 8. This CDR3 region has 15 residues.

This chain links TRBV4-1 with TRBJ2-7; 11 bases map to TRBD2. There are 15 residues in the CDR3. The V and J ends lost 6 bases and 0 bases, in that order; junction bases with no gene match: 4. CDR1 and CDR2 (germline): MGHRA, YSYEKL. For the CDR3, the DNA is TGCGCCAGCAGTCCCGGGACTAGCGGCTCCTACGAGCAGTACTTC. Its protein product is CASSPGTSGSYEQYF.

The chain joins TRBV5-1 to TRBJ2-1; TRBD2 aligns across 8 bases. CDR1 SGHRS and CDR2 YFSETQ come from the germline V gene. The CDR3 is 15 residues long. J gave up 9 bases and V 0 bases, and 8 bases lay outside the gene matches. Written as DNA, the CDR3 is TGCGCCAGCAGCTTGGCTAGCGGGTATACAACTGAGCAGTTCTTC. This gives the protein CASSLASGYTTEQFF.

CDR3 sequence (DNA): TGTGCCAGCAGTGACAGGCTAACTAATGAAAAACTGTTTTTT. The encoded protein is CASSDRLTNEKLFF. The chain has TRBV2 and TRBJ1-4; no reliable D call. The CDR3 covers 14 residues. Germline CDR1 is SNHLY and CDR2 is FYNNEI. V lost 3 bases to trimming and J lost 1 base, with 6 bases between them.

The CDR3 sequence: CASTLGGVNGELFF. In DNA form, the CDR3 reads TGTGCCAGTACCCTTGGGGGGGTCAACGGGGAGCTGTTTTTT. V usage is TRBV19 and J usage is TRBJ2-2; 7 bases align to TRBD2. With 7 bases clipped from V and 7 bases from J, the junction kept 9 bases outside the gene matches. Germline loops: CDR1 LNHDA, CDR2 SQIVND (reference sequence). The CDR3 totals 14 residues. Looking up the rest from reference TRBV19 and TRBJ2-2 gives the full variable domain: DGGITQSPKYLFRKEGQNVTLSCEQNLNHDAMYWYRQDPGQGLRLIYYSQIVNDFQKGDIAEGYSVSREKKESFPLTVTSAQKNPTAFYLCASTLGGVNGELFFGEGSRLTVL.